This T cell receptor beta chain originates from a study of T-cell reconstitution after alpha-beta-depleted transplantation in children. Library preparation (for TCRbeta) was performed with unique molecular identifiers. TCRdb reprocessed the PCR reads with MiXCR, giving one entry per CDR3 protein. The repertoire consists of under 300,000 distinct CDR3 sequences, with 11% occurring once and the leading ten covering about a quarter. This clonotype has a count of ten or more. The CDR3 extends over 16 amino acids. V shed 4 bases and J 5 bases; nucleotides not matched to a gene: 9. Germline V lookup: CDR1 KGHDR, CDR2 SFDVKD.

The starting material was peripheral blood, obtained 180 days after TCRalphabeta/CD19-depleted stem cell transplant. This chain connects TRBV24-1 to TRBJ2-1; 8 positions agree with TRBD1. This clonotype was obtained from a male patient under 10 years old who had a stem cell transplant for chronic granulomatous disease, so the T cells may come from the graft donor. The CDR3 is CATSDPGQGDNNEQFF. In DNA form, the CDR3 reads TGTGCCACCAGTGACCCCGGACAGGGTGACAACAATGAGCAGTTCTTC.